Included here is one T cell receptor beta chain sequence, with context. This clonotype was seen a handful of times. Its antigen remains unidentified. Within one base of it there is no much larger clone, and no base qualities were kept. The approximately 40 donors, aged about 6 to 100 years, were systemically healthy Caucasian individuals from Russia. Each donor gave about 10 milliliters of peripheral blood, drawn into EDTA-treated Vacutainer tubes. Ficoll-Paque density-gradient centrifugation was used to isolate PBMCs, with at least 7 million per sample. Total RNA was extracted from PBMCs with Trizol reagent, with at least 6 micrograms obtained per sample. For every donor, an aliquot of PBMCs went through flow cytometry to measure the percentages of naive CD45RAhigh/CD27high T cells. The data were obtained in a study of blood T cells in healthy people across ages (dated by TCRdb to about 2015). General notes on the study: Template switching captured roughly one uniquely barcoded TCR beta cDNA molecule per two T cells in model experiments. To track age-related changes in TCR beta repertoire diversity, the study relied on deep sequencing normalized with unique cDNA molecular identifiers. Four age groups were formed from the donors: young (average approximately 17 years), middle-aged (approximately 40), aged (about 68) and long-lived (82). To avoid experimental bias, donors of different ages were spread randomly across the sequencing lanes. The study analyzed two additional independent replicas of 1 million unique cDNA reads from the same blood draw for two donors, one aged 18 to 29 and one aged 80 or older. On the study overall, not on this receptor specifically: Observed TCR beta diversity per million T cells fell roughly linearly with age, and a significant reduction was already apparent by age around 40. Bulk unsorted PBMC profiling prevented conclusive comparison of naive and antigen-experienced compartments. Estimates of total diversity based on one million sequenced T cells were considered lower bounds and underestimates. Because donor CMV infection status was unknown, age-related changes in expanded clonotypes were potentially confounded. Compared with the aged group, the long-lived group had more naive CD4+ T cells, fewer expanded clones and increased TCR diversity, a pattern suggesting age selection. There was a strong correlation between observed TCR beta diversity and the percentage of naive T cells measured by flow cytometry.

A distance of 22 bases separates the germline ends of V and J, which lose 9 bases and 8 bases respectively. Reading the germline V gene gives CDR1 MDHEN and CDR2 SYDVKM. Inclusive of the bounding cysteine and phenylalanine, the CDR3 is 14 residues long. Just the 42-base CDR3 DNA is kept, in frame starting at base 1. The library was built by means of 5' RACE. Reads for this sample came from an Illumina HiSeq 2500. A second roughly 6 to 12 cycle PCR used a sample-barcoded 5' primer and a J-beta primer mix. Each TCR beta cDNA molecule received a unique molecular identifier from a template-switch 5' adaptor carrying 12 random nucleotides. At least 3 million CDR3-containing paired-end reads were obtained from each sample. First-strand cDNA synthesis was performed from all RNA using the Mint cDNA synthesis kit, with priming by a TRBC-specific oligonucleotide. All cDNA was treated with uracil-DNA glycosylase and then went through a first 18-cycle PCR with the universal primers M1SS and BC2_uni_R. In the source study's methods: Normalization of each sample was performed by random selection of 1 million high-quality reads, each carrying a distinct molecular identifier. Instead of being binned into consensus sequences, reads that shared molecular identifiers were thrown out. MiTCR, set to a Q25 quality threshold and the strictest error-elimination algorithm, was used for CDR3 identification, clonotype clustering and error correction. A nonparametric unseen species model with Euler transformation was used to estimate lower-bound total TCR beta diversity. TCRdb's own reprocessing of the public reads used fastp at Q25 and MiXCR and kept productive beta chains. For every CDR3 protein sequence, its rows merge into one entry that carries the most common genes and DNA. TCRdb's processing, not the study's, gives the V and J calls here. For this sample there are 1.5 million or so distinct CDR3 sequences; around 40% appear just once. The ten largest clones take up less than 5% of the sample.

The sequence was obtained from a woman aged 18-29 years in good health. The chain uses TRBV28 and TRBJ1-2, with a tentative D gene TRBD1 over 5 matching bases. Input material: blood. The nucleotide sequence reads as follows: TGTGCCAGATTTGGTGCCGTTGGGGCGGGAGGCTACACCTTC. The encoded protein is CARFGAVGAGGYTF.